The source of this T cell receptor (beta chain) is a study of neurological immune-mediated disorders. After removal of 5 bases from V and 7 bases from J, the junction contained 6 bases not matched to a gene. The CDR3 is 14 amino acids. This clonotype was observed at least ten times. Antigen unknown. Unsorted libraries were generated from 2 million PBMCs. These cells had been stored in RNAlater at -80 C. Study findings and constraints: TCR-beta repertoires seemed private in all groups, with no expanded CDR3 amino acid sequences shared.

Via MiXCR, TCRdb re-called the 5' RACE reads, giving one row per CDR3 protein. Of about 79,000 distinct CDR3 sequences in the sample, roughly 13% were seen once. This sequence joins TRBV12-3 or TRBV12-4 and TRBJ2-1, with 9 bases identical to TRBD1. Sequencing was done on a sample of PBMCs. The clonotype comes from a woman in her forties or fifties in good health. CDR3 coding DNA: TGTGCCAGCAGTCCCAGGACAGGGGCGAATGAGCAGTTCTTC. Translated, it gives CASSPRTGANEQFF.